This TCR beta chain was recovered during a study of cytomegalovirus exposure and HLA in healthy donors. Use of 60 Vbeta and 13 Jbeta primers characterized the PCR. Repertoires were generated with immunoSEQ multiplex PCR, while TCRdb's copy carries only in-frame clones and drops some. The sample holds some 150,000 clones; roughly 73% are singletons and the top ten take 2.5% to 4%. Germline V gene sequence: CDR1 MNHNY, CDR2 SVGAGI (reference sequence). V was pared by 6 bases and J by 9 bases, with 18 bases between. The CDR3 loop spans 14 amino acids. Sequenced sample: PBMCs. The sequence was collected from a man aged 35 to 55 in good health and CMV-seronegative. The gene calls are TRBV6-6 and TRBJ2-1; a weak D match, TRBD2 (6 bases). The CDR3 sequence: CASRNLAPGGEQFF. CDR3 in DNA: TGTGCCAGCAGAAATCTAGCTCCCGGGGGTGAGCAGTTCTTC.